This TCR beta chain originates from a study of identical twins. Regarding the study as a whole: Researchers reported excess low generation probability among twin-shared out-of-frame alpha sequences.

The table lists this clonotype with a count of one. Its antigen is not known. The V gene's germline CDR1 is GTSNPN and CDR2 SVGIG (reference sequence). The CDR3 sequence is 14 residues long. Trimming shortened V by 2 bases and J by 10 bases, and 18 bases separated the two germline ends. Each CDR3 protein is one row after TCRdb ran MiXCR on the 5' RACE reads. In the table there are a few hundred thousand distinct CDR3 sequences, 9.5% to 10% of which are singletons. This sample was shared with a second study, whose subject was yellow fever vaccine responses in identical twins.

The gene calls are TRBV30 and TRBJ2-1; maybe TRBD2 (6 bases). This receptor was obtained from a woman between 18 and 29 years old in good health. Sequencing was performed on PBMCs. Here the CDR3 DNA reads TGTGCCTGGAGTTTTAGCTCCGTAAGCGGGGAGCAGTTCTTC. Its protein is CAWSFSSVSGEQFF. The entire variable domain, with the rest obtained from reference TRBV30 and TRBJ2-1, is as follows: SQTIHQWPATLVQPVGSPLSLECTVEGTSNPNLYWYRQAAGRGLQLLFYSVGIGQISSEVPQNLSASRPQDRQFILSSKKLLLSDSGFYLCAWSFSSVSGEQFFGPGTRLTVL.